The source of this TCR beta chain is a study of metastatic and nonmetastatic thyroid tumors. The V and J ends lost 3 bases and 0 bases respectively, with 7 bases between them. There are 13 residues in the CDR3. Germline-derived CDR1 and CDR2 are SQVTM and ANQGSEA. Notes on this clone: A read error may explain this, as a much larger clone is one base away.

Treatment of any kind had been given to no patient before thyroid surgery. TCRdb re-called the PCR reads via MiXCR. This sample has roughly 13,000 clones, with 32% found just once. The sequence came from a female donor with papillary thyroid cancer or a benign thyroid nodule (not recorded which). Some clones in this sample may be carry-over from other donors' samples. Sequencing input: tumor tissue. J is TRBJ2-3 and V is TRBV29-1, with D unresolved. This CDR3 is CSVDYTSTDTQYF. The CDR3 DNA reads TGCAGCGTTGATTACACGAGCACAGATACGCAGTATTTT.